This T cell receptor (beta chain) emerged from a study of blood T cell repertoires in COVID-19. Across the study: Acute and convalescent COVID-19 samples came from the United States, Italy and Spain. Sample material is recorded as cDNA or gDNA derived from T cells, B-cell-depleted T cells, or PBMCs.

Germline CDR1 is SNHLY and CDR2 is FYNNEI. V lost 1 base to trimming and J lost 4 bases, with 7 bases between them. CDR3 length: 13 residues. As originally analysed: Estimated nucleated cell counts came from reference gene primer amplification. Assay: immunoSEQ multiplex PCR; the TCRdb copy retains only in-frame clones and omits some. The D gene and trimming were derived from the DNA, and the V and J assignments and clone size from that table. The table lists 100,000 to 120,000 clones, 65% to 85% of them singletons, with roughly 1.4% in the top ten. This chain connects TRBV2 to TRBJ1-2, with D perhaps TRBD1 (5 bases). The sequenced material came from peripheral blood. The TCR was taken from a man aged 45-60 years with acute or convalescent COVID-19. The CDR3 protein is CASSEGDFYGYTF. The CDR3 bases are TGTGCCAGCAGTGAAGGGGACTTCTATGGCTACACCTTC.